The rows below give T cell receptor beta chains drawn from one sample of a study of control samples from healthy donors and cancer patients. Sequenced by immunoSEQ multiplex PCR; TCRdb stores in-frame clones only, minus some. The table shows 15,000 to 19,000 clones, with about nine tenths occurring only once. Sequencing used PBMCs. Every receptor here comes from a woman in her 70s with colorectal cancer. CDR3s include the opening cysteine and the closing phenylalanine or tryptophan. A D gene is named only where the DNA matches it firmly. A row's size may be missing; if present it is once, few, many or a size class.

d_gene: TRBD1; len: 15; j_gene: TRBJ1-3; v_gene: TRBV7-2; abundance: .; CDR3aa: CASSPGQGKSGTIYF; CDR3nt: TGTGCCAGCAGCCCCGGACAGGGAAAATCAGGCACCATATATTTT
d_gene: .; len: 15; j_gene: TRBJ2-1; v_gene: TRBV2; abundance: .; CDR3aa: CASSPRGGSYNEQFF; CDR3nt: TGTGCCAGCAGTCCCCGCGGCGGGTCCTACAATGAGCAGTTCTTC
d_gene: .; len: 13; j_gene: TRBJ2-2; v_gene: TRBV12-3/TRBV12-4; abundance: .; CDR3aa: CASTTTSTGELFF; CDR3nt: TGTGCCAGCACTACCACTAGCACCGGGGAGCTGTTTTTT
d_gene: TRBD1; len: 14; j_gene: TRBJ2-1; v_gene: TRBV19; abundance: .; CDR3aa: CASSNRDRLIEQFF; CDR3nt: TGTGCCAGTAGTAACCGGGACAGGTTAATTGAGCAGTTCTTC
d_gene: .; len: 14; j_gene: TRBJ1-5; v_gene: TRBV9; abundance: .; CDR3aa: CASQTEGPGQPQHF; CDR3nt: TGTGCCAGCCAGACAGAGGGCCCGGGTCAACCCCAGCATTTT
d_gene: .; len: 16; j_gene: TRBJ2-7; v_gene: TRBV6-2/TRBV6-3; abundance: .; CDR3aa: CASSYSTGDNSYEQYF; CDR3nt: TGTGCCAGCAGTTACTCAACAGGCGACAACTCCTACGAGCAGTACTTC
d_gene: TRBD1; len: 15; j_gene: TRBJ1-2; v_gene: TRBV6-5; abundance: .; CDR3aa: CASSLLGQGVYGYTF; CDR3nt: TGTGCCAGCAGCCTGCTCGGACAGGGGGTTTATGGCTACACCTTC
d_gene: .; len: 13; j_gene: TRBJ1-4; v_gene: TRBV9; abundance: .; CDR3aa: CASSVDTNEKLFF; CDR3nt: TGTGCCAGCAGCGTAGACACTAATGAAAAACTGTTTTTT
d_gene: TRBD1; len: 18; j_gene: TRBJ1-1; v_gene: TRBV4-1; abundance: medium-sized; CDR3aa: CASSQDLTGSAVNTEAFF; CDR3nt: TGCGCCAGCAGCCAAGACCTGACAGGGTCGGCCGTTAACACTGAAGCTTTCTTT
d_gene: .; len: 20; j_gene: TRBJ2-4; v_gene: TRBV12-1; abundance: .; CDR3aa: CASSFALGTGPTQAKNIQYF; CDR3nt: .
d_gene: TRBD2; len: 15; j_gene: TRBJ2-7; v_gene: TRBV2; abundance: .; CDR3aa: CASNPWTSGSGEQYF; CDR3nt: TGTGCCAGCAATCCCTGGACTAGCGGGAGTGGAGAGCAGTACTTC
d_gene: .; len: 13; j_gene: TRBJ2-5; v_gene: TRBV2; abundance: .; CDR3aa: CASTRTSQETQYF; CDR3nt: TGTGCCAGCACCCGGACCTCGCAAGAGACCCAGTACTTC
d_gene: .; len: 14; j_gene: TRBJ2-2; v_gene: TRBV29-1; abundance: .; CDR3aa: CSVIQGTNTGELFF; CDR3nt: TGCAGCGTCATACAGGGTACGAACACCGGGGAGCTGTTTTTT
d_gene: .; len: 14; j_gene: TRBJ2-5; v_gene: TRBV4-1; abundance: .; CDR3aa: CASSQEWGTETQYF; CDR3nt: TGCGCCAGCAGCCAAGAATGGGGGACGGAGACCCAGTACTTC
d_gene: TRBD2; len: 16; j_gene: TRBJ2-3; v_gene: TRBV7-9; abundance: .; CDR3aa: CASSLGTSGFTDTQYF; CDR3nt: TGTGCCAGCAGCTTAGGGACTAGCGGATTCACAGATACGCAGTATTTT
d_gene: .; len: 14; j_gene: TRBJ1-1; v_gene: TRBV5-1; abundance: .; CDR3aa: CASSLRTDITEAFF; CDR3nt: TGCGCCAGCAGCTTAAGGACAGATATCACTGAAGCTTTCTTT
d_gene: TRBD1; len: 15; j_gene: TRBJ2-3; v_gene: TRBV11-3; abundance: .; CDR3aa: CASSRGQGSTDTQYF; CDR3nt: TGTGCCAGCAGCCGGGGACAGGGAAGCACAGATACGCAGTATTTT
d_gene: TRBD1; len: 16; j_gene: TRBJ1-3; v_gene: TRBV5-4; abundance: .; CDR3aa: CASSLVNQGALNTIYF; CDR3nt: TGTGCCAGCAGCTTGGTTAATCAGGGGGCCTTAAACACCATATATTTT
d_gene: TRBD1; len: 15; j_gene: TRBJ2-3; v_gene: TRBV6-5; abundance: few; CDR3aa: CASSSRTGYSDTQYF; CDR3nt: TGTGCCAGCAGTTCCCGGACAGGGTACTCAGATACGCAGTATTTT
d_gene: TRBD1; len: 15; j_gene: TRBJ1-1; v_gene: TRBV29-1; abundance: few; CDR3aa: CSVHGQGGRDTEAFF; CDR3nt: TGCAGCGTGCACGGACAGGGAGGTCGGGACACTGAAGCTTTCTTT
d_gene: .; len: 12; j_gene: TRBJ1-1; v_gene: TRBV4-3; abundance: once; CDR3aa: CASSQGNTEAFF; CDR3nt: TGCGCCAGCAGCCAGGGGAACACTGAAGCTTTCTTT
d_gene: .; len: 14; j_gene: TRBJ2-7; v_gene: TRBV7-2; abundance: .; CDR3aa: CASSPRDKSYEQYF; CDR3nt: TGTGCCAGCAGCCCTCGGGACAAGTCCTACGAGCAGTACTTC
d_gene: .; len: 15; j_gene: TRBJ2-7; v_gene: TRBV11-3; abundance: large; CDR3aa: CASSRDGAPSYEQYF; CDR3nt: TGTGCCAGCAGCCGGGACGGGGCCCCTTCCTACGAGCAGTACTTC
d_gene: .; len: 16; j_gene: TRBJ1-6; v_gene: TRBV19; abundance: few; CDR3aa: CASSDRPGAYNSPLHF; CDR3nt: TGTGCCAGTAGTGACCGACCGGGGGCTTATAATTCACCCCTCCACTTT
d_gene: TRBD1; len: 14; j_gene: TRBJ2-7; v_gene: TRBV5-1; abundance: .; CDR3aa: CASSGGQGTYEQYF; CDR3nt: TGCGCCAGCAGCGGGGGACAGGGCACCTACGAGCAGTACTTC
d_gene: .; len: 15; j_gene: TRBJ2-5; v_gene: TRBV6-2/TRBV6-3; abundance: .; CDR3aa: CASSSDFLGGETQYF; CDR3nt: TGTGCCAGCAGCTCCGACTTCCTGGGCGGAGAGACCCAGTACTTC
d_gene: TRBD2; len: 18; j_gene: TRBJ2-1; v_gene: TRBV19; abundance: .; CDR3aa: CASSIDRASGFSSDEQFF; CDR3nt: TGTGCCAGTAGTATAGATCGGGCTAGCGGGTTTTCCTCGGATGAGCAGTTCTTC
d_gene: .; len: 16; j_gene: TRBJ1-1; v_gene: TRBV4-3; abundance: .; CDR3aa: CASSQGSGWTNTEAFF; CDR3nt: TGCGCCAGCAGCCAAGGGTCAGGGTGGACAAACACTGAAGCTTTCTTT
d_gene: TRBD1; len: 17; j_gene: TRBJ1-5; v_gene: TRBV4-1; abundance: .; CDR3aa: CASSQDLGTGGDQPQHF; CDR3nt: TGCGCCAGCAGCCAAGATCTCGGGACAGGGGGCGATCAGCCCCAGCATTTT
d_gene: TRBD1; len: 16; j_gene: TRBJ1-2; v_gene: TRBV3-1/TRBV3-2; abundance: once; CDR3aa: CASSQVPTGVGVGYTF; CDR3nt: TGTGCCAGCAGCCAAGTGCCGACAGGGGTCGGTGTTGGCTACACCTTC
d_gene: .; len: 14; j_gene: TRBJ2-1; v_gene: TRBV7-8; abundance: .; CDR3aa: CASSLRRTADEQFF; CDR3nt: TGTGCCAGCAGCTTACGCCGTACAGCCGATGAGCAGTTCTTC
d_gene: TRBD2; len: 17; j_gene: TRBJ2-1; v_gene: TRBV19; abundance: few; CDR3aa: CASTQGASGSVYNEQFF; CDR3nt: TGTGCCAGTACCCAGGGGGCTAGCGGGAGCGTCTACAATGAGCAGTTCTTC
d_gene: TRBD2; len: 16; j_gene: TRBJ2-5; v_gene: TRBV5-1; abundance: .; CDR3aa: CASSPGLAGGRETQYF; CDR3nt: TGCGCCAGCAGCCCCGGACTAGCGGGGGGGAGGGAGACCCAGTACTTC
d_gene: .; len: 13; j_gene: TRBJ1-1; v_gene: TRBV5-4; abundance: .; CDR3aa: CASSLLVDGEAFF; CDR3nt: TGTGCCAGCAGCTTGCTAGTGGATGGTGAAGCTTTCTTT
d_gene: TRBD2; len: 16; j_gene: TRBJ2-7; v_gene: TRBV3-1/TRBV3-2; abundance: .; CDR3aa: CASSRKGTTISYEQYF; CDR3nt: TGTGCCAGCAGTCGGAAGGGGACTACGATTTCCTACGAGCAGTACTTC
d_gene: .; len: 13; j_gene: TRBJ2-1; v_gene: TRBV6-5; abundance: .; CDR3aa: CASKHSSYNEQFF; CDR3nt: TGTGCCAGCAAACACTCATCCTACAATGAGCAGTTCTTC